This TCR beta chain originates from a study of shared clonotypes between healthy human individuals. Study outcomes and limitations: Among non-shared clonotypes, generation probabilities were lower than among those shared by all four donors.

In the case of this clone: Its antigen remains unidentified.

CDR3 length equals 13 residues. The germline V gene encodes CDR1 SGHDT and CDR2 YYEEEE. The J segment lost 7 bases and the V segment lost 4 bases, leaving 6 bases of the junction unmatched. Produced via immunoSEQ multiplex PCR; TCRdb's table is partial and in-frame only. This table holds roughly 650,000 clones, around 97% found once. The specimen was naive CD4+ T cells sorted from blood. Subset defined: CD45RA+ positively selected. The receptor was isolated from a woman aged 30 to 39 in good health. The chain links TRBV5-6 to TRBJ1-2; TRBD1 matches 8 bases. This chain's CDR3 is CASSRGQGGGYTF. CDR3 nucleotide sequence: TGTGCCAGCAGCCGCGGACAGGGTGGTGGCTACACCTTC.